These 14 T cell receptor beta chains were sequenced from one sample in a study of T cells in Graves' hyperthyroidism and ophthalmopathy. Researchers took RNA transcripts and amplified the TCR beta CDR3 regions from them. First-round RT-PCR with HTBI primers amplified the TCR CDR3 region. Each CDR3 protein is one row after TCRdb ran MiXCR on the multiplex PCR reads. The data hold fewer than 500,000 distinct CDR3 sequences, with approximately 14% observed a single time. Sequencing was done on a sample of blood. The receptor source for this set is a man between 18 and 35 years old with Graves' ophthalmopathy.

This clonotype was observed many times. This sequence joins TRBV27 and TRBJ2-1; either TRBD1 or TRBD2 may supply D (5 bases each). Looked up from germline, CDR1 is MNHEY and CDR2 is SMNVEV (reference sequence). The V gene lost 5 bases and the J gene lost 2 bases, with 19 bases spanning the gap. CDR3 length equals 17 residues. The chain's CDR3 is CASSPPRGEWAYNEQFF. For the CDR3, the DNA is TGTGCCAGCAGTCCACCCAGAGGGGAGTGGGCCTACAATGAGCAGTTCTTC.

This clonotype was observed at least ten times. DNA for the CDR3: TGCGCCAGCAGCCAAGACCAGGGGGGCTATGGCTACACCTTC. Its translation is CASSQDQGGYGYTF. The rearrangement joins TRBV4-1 to TRBJ1-2, with TRBD1 identical over 7 bases. CDR1 MGHRA and CDR2 YSYEKL come from the germline V gene. The CDR3 sequence is 14 residues long. After removal of 0 bases from V and 4 bases from J, the junction contained 2 bases not matched to a gene.

In this sample, this clonotype turned up many times. The rearrangement uses TRBV15 and TRBJ2-1; tentatively, D is TRBD2 (5 bases). Germline V gene sequence: CDR1 LNHNV, CDR2 YYDKDF (reference sequence). This CDR3 is built from 15 residues. V shed 2 bases and J shed 9 bases, with 17 bases lying between them. The CDR3 sequence is CATSRFRGPMSEQFF. CDR3 nucleotides: TGTGCCACCAGCAGATTCCGGGGTCCCATGTCTGAGCAGTTCTTC.

This clonotype was counted ten times or more. The chain employs TRBV6-1 and TRBJ2-7; D could derive from TRBD1 or TRBD2 (5 bases each). Germline V gene data show CDR1 as MNHNS and CDR2 as SASEGT. Trimming removed 5 bases from V and 2 bases from J, with 13 bases in between. This CDR3 has 14 amino acids. In nucleotides, the CDR3 is TGTGCCAGCAGTCAATTTCGGGGCCCCTACGAGCAGTACTTC. Its protein product is CASSQFRGPYEQYF.

Remarks on this clonotype: This may be a read error, as it is one base from a much larger clone. The chain couples TRBV6-1 to TRBJ1-1; TRBD1 agrees at 7 bases. V dropped 5 bases and J dropped 0; count of bases not matched to a gene: 6. CDR3 length: 15 residues. The germline CDR1 and CDR2 sequences are MNHNS and SASEGT. The CDR3 sequence is CASSKGQLMNTEAFF. CDR3 in DNA: TGTGCCAGCAGTAAGGGACAGCTCATGAACACTGAAGCTTTCTTT.

Ten or more counts support this clonotype. V and J are TRBV15 and TRBJ2-7, with TRBD1 matching 7 bases. The CDR3 loop spans 13 amino acids. J lost 6 bases, V lost 5 bases, and 7 bases had no gene match. Germline loops: CDR1 LNHNV, CDR2 YYDKDF (reference sequence). The CDR3 coding sequence is TGTGCCACCAGCGCATCAGACAGGGTCGAGCAGTACTTC. Translating it yields CATSASDRVEQYF.

The chain recombines TRBV5-1 with TRBJ2-5, with a possible D match to TRBD2 (5 bases). The CDR3 has 15 amino acids. The ends were cut back, 0 bases at V and 5 bases at J, with 14 bases in the middle. Germline V gives CDR1 SGHRS, CDR2 YFSETQ. Written as DNA, the CDR3 is TGCGCCAGCAGCTTGGCGGGGAACCCTAGGGAGACCCAGTACTTC. Amino acid sequence: CASSLAGNPRETQYF.

In its sample, this clonotype was seen many times. The chain employs TRBV6-1 and TRBJ2-3; 8 bases agree with TRBD2. V lost 3 bases, J lost 2 bases, and 7 bases stayed unmatched. Germline assignment: CDR1 MNHNS and CDR2 SASEGT. The length of the CDR3 is 16 residues. In DNA form, the CDR3 reads TGTGCCAGCAGTGATTCACGGGGGGGATTCACAGATACGCAGTATTTT. Its protein is CASSDSRGGFTDTQYF.

For this clonotype: A much larger clone differs from this one at a single base, so this may be a read error. This rearrangement joins TRBV6-1 to TRBJ1-5, with 7 bases identical to TRBD1. Germline V gene data show CDR1 as MNHNS and CDR2 as SASEGT. V dropped 7 bases and J dropped 6; count of bases not matched to a gene: 15. The CDR3 contains 16 residues. The CDR3 sequence is CASIRARGGDSQPQHF. CDR3 DNA sequence: TGTGCCAGCATCAGGGCCAGGGGCGGGGACAGTCAGCCCCAGCATTTT.

This clonotype came up many times. CDR3 residues: CASQAGVSYNEQFF. The CDR3 DNA sequence: TGTGCCAGCCAAGCAGGCGTCTCCTACAATGAGCAGTTCTTC. The chain employs TRBV5-6 and TRBJ2-1; D is undetermined. The V end was cut by 7 bases, the J end by 0 bases, with 11 bases between. Germline CDR1 SGHDT, CDR2 YYEEEE. CDR3 length: 14 residues.

The J gene is TRBJ2-1, the V gene TRBV7-6; 11 bases are shared with TRBD2. This CDR3 region has 17 residues. Looked up from germline, CDR1 is SGHVS and CDR2 is FNYEAQ. V shed 1 base and J 8 bases; nucleotides not matched to a gene: 10. This chain's CDR3 is CASSLVAGTSGGYEQFF. The CDR3 nucleotides are TGTGCCAGCAGCTTAGTAGCAGGGACTAGCGGAGGCTATGAGCAGTTCTTC.

This clonotype was observed many times. For the CDR3, the DNA is TGTGCCAGGGGGACAGACGATAGCAATCAGCCCCAGCATTTT. Its translation is CARGTDDSNQPQHF. The chain joins TRBV2 to TRBJ1-5; 7 nucleotides agree with TRBD1. Trimming cost V 9 bases and J 0 bases; bases outside gene matches: 5. This CDR3 is built from 14 residues. CDR1 is SNHLY, CDR2 FYNNEI, per germline.

A few counts support this clonotype. The chain uses TRBV6-1 and TRBJ1-3; TRBD1 is a possible D gene (6 bases). Germline V lookup: CDR1 MNHNS, CDR2 SASEGT. This CDR3 has 13 amino acids. V gave up 8 bases and J gave up 0 bases, with 8 bases separating them. CDR3 nucleotide sequence: TGTGCCAGCGGGGGCTTCTCTGGAAACACCATATATTTT. This sequence encodes CASGGFSGNTIYF.

This sequence joins TRBV19 and TRBJ2-7; D possibly corresponds to TRBD1 (5 bases). The CDR3 is 15 residues long. Germline V gene lookup returns CDR1 LNHDA and CDR2 SQIVND (reference sequence). Trimming took off 0 bases at V and 5 bases at J, with 14 bases between the two ends. The CDR3, as DNA: TGTGCCAGTAGTATAGATCCGACAGTCTTAGACGAGCAGTACTTC. Translating gives CASSIDPTVLDEQYF.